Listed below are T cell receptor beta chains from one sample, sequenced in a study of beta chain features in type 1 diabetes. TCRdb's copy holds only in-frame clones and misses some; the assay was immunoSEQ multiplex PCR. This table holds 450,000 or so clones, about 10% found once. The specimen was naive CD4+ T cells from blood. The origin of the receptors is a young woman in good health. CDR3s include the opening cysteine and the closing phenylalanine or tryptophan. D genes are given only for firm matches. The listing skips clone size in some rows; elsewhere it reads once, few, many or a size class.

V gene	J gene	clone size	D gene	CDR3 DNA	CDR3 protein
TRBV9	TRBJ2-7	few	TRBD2	TGTGCCAGTCGGGGGGTGAAGACCTACGAGCAGTACTTC	CASRGVKTYEQYF
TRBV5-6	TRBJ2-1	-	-	TGTGCCAGCAGCTTGGTTGGGGTAAGCTCCTACAATGAGCAGTTCTTC	CASSLVGVSSYNEQFF
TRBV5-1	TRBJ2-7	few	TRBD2	TGCGCCAGCACGCTAGCGGGAGGTCCCTACGAGCAGTACTTC	CASTLAGGPYEQYF
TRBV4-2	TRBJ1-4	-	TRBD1	TGTGCCAGCAGCCAAGATTGGGGACAGGGCGCAGAAAAACTGTTTTTT	CASSQDWGQGAEKLFF
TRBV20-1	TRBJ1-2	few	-	TGCAGTGCTACGGGGACATATGGCTACACCTTC	CSATGTYGYTF
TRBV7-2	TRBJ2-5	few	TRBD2	TGTGCCAGCAGCTCGGTAGCGGGAGTACGCCAAGAGACCCAGTACTTC	CASSSVAGVRQETQYF
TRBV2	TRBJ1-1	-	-	TGTGCCAGCAGCGCCAGCGGTAGTGGAGCTTTCTTT	CASSASGSGAFF
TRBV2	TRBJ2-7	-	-	TGTGCCAGCAGTGACGTGCGGACCTCCTACGAGCAGTACTTC	CASSDVRTSYEQYF
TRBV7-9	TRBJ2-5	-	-	TGTGCCAGCAGCTTTCTCCGTGGGGAGACCCAGTACTTC	CASSFLRGETQYF
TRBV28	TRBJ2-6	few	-	TGTGCCAGCAGCCTCAGGGCAGCTGGGGCCAACGTCCTGACTTTC	CASSLRAAGANVLTF
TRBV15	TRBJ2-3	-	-	TGTGCCACCAGCAGAGATCCACTAGTTACGGGGACAGATACGCAGTATTTT	CATSRDPLVTGTDTQYF
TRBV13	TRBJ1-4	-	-	TGTGCCAGCAGCCTGGGACTAACTAATGAAAAACTGTTTTTT	CASSLGLTNEKLFF
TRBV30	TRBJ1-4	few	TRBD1	TGTGCCTGGAGTGGGGGACAGGGAAATGAAAAACTGTTTTTT	CAWSGGQGNEKLFF
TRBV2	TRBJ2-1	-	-	TGTGCCAGCAGTGTCGGTAGGAGTTCGGATGAGCAGTTCTTC	CASSVGRSSDEQFF
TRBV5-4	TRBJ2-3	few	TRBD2	TGTGCCAGCAGCTTGGGAGCGGGAGTCCCAGATACGCAGTATTTT	CASSLGAGVPDTQYF
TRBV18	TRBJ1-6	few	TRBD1	TGTGCCAGCTCACCGATCGACAGGGCCTCTTCACCCCTCCACTTT	CASSPIDRASSPLHF
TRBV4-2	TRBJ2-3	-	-	TGTGCCAGCAGCCATCAAGTTTCAGATACGCAGTATTTT	CASSHQVSDTQYF
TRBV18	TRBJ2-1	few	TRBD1	TGTGCCAGCTCACCACCAGGACAGGGGTACGATGAGCAGTTCTTC	CASSPPGQGYDEQFF
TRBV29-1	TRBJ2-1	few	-	-	CSVATGSSWFF
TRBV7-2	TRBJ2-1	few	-	TGTGCCAGCAGCTTACCGCGGGGGCGCTCCTACAATGAGCAGTTCTTC	CASSLPRGRSYNEQFF
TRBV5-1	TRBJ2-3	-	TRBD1	TGCGCCAGCAGGGGGACAGTGGGCACAGATACGCAGTATTTT	CASRGTVGTDTQYF
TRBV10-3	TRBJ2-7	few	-	TGTGCCATCAGTGAGTTTTCGACTAACTACGAGCAGTACTTC	CAISEFSTNYEQYF
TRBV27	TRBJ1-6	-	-	TGTGCCAGCAGTTTTGTTAATTCACCCCTCCACTTT	CASSFVNSPLHF
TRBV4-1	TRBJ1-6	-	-	TGCGCCAGCAGCCAACCCCAGGGAAGGGGTACACCCCTCCACTTT	CASSQPQGRGTPLHF
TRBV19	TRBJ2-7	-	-	TGTGCCAGTAGTATACGGGCTAGCGAGAGTTACGAGCAGTACTTC	CASSIRASESYEQYF
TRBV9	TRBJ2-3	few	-	TGTGCCAGCAGCGTAGGAGGAGATACGCAGTATTTT	CASSVGGDTQYF
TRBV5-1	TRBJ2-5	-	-	TGCGCCAGCAGCTTGCAGGGCGGCGCTGGGGGGAGCCAGTACTTC	CASSLQGGAGGSQYF
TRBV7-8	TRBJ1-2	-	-	TGTGCCAGCAGCCCGACGGGAGACTATGGCTACACCTTC	CASSPTGDYGYTF
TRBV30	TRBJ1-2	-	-	TGTGCCTGGAGTGTATTGACTAACTATGGCTACACCTTC	CAWSVLTNYGYTF
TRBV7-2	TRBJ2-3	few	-	TGTGCCAGCAGCCCCAGGGGCGGGGCAGATACGCAGTATTTT	CASSPRGGADTQYF
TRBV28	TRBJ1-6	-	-	TGTGCCAGCACTGGGTTGAATTCACCCCTCCACTTT	CASTGLNSPLHF
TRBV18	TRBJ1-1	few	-	TGTGCCAGCTCACCTACCACAGGGAGCACTGAAGCTTTCTTT	CASSPTTGSTEAFF
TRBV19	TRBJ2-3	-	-	TGTGCCAGTAAAAAGCTTTATAGCACAGATACGCAGTATTTT	CASKKLYSTDTQYF
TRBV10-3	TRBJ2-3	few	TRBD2	TGTGCCATCAGCCACGCAACGGGGACTAGCGGGAGGGGCACAGATACGCAGTATTTT	CAISHATGTSGRGTDTQYF
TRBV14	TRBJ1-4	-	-	TGTGCCAGCAGCCAAGCCGGCGGCAGTCGGGTAGGACTGTTTTTT	CASSQAGGSRVGLFF
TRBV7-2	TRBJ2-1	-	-	TGTGCCAGCAGCTCCTCCTCTATGTACAATGAGCAGTTCTTC	CASSSSSMYNEQFF
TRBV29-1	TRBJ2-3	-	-	TGCAGCGTTGGAGGGGGGAGTGATACGCAGTATTTT	CSVGGGSDTQYF
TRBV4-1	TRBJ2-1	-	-	TGCGCCAGCAGCCAAGGCGTCAGAAAGAAGTTCTTC	CASSQGVRKKFF
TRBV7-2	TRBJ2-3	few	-	TGTGCCAGCAGCCTAGACATACACACAGATACGCAGTATTTT	CASSLDIHTDTQYF